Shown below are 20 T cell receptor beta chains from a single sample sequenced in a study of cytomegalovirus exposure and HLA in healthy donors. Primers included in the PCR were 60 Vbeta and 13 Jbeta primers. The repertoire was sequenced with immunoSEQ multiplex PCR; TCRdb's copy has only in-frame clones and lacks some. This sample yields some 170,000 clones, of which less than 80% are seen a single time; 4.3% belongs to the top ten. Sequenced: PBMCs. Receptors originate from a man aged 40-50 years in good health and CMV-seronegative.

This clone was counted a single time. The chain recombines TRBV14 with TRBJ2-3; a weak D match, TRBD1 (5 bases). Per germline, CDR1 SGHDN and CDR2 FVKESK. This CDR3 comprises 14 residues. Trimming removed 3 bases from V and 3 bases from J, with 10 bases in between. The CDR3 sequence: CASSHREWTDTQYF. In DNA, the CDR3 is TGTGCCAGCAGCCACAGGGAATGGACAGATACGCAGTATTTT.

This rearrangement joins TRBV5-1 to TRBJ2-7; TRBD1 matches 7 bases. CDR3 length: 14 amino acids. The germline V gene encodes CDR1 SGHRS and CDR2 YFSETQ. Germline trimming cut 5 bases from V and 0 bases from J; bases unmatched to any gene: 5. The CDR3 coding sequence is TGCGCCAGCAGTGCGACAGGGAGCTCCTACGAGCAGTACTTC. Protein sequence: CASSATGSSYEQYF. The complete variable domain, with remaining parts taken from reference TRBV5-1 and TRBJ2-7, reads KAGVTQTPRYLIKTRGQQVTLSCSPISGHRSVSWYQQTPGQGLQFLFEYFSETQRNKGNFPGRFSGRQFSNSRSEMNVSTLELGDSALYLCASSATGSSYEQYFGPGTRLTVT.

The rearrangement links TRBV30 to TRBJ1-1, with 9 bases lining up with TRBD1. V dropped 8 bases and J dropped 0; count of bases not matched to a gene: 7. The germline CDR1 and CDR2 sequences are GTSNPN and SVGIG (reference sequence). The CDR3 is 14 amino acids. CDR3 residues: CATEQGALNTEAFF. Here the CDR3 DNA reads TGTGCCACCGAACAGGGGGCTTTGAACACTGAAGCTTTCTTT.

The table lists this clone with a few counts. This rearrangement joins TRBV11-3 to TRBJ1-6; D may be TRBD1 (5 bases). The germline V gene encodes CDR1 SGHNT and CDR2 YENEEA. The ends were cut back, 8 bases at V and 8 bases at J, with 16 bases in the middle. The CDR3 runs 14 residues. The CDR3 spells CASGPGVAHSPLHF. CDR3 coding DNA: TGTGCCAGCGGCCCGGGGGTGGCGCATTCACCCCTCCACTTT. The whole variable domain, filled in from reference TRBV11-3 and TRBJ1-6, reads EAGVVQSPRYKIIEKKQPVAFWCNPISGHNTLYWYLQNLGQGPELLIRYENEEAVDDSQLPKDRFSAERLKGVDSTLKIQPAELGDSAVYLCASGPGVAHSPLHFGNGTRLTVT.

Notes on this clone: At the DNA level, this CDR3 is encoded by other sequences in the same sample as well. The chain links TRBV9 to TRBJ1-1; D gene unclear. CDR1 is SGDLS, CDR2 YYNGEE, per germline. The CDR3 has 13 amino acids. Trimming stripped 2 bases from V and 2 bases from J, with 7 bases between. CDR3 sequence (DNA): TGTGCCAGCAGCGTTACGGGTAACACTGAAGCTTTCTTT. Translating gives CASSVTGNTEAFF.

The CDR3 nucleotides are TGTGCCAGCAGCACCCGGGACAGTAACTATGGCTACACCTTC. Translating it yields CASSTRDSNYGYTF. This chain uses TRBV9 with TRBJ1-2, with 7 bases lining up with TRBD1. CDR1 and CDR2 (germline): SGDLS, YYNGEE. CDR3 length equals 14 residues. V was clipped by 4 bases and J by 1 base; unmatched bases: 4.

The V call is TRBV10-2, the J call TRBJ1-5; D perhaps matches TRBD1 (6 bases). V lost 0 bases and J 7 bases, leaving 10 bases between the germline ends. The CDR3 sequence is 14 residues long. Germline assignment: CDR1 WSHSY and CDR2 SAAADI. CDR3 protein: CASSESNRVQPQHF. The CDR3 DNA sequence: TGCGCCAGCAGTGAGTCGAACAGGGTGCAGCCCCAGCATTTT.

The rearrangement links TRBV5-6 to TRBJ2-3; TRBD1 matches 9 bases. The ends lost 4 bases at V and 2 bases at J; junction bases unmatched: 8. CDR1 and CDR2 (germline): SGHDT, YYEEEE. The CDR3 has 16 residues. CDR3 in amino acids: CASSQGTGRDTDTQYF. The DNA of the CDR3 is TGTGCCAGCAGCCAAGGGACAGGGAGAGACACAGATACGCAGTATTTT.

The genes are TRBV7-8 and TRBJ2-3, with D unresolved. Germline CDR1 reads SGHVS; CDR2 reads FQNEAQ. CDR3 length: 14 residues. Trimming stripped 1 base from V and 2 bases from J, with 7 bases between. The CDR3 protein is CASSLGPNTDTQYF. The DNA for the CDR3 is TGTGCCAGCAGCTTAGGGCCGAACACAGATACGCAGTATTTT.

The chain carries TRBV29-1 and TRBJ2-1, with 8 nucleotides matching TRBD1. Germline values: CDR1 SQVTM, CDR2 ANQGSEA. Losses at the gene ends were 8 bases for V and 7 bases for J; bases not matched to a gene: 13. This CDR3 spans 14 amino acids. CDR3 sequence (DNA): TGCAGCATCAATCCAGGGGGCTGGAGGAATGAGCAGTTCTTC. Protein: CSINPGGWRNEQFF.

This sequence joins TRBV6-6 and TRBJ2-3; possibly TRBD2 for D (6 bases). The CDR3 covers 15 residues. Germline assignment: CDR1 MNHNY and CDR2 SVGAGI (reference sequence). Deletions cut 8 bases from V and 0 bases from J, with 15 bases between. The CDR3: CASGLLEASTDTQYF. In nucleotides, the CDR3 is TGTGCCAGCGGACTATTAGAAGCTAGCACAGATACGCAGTATTTT.

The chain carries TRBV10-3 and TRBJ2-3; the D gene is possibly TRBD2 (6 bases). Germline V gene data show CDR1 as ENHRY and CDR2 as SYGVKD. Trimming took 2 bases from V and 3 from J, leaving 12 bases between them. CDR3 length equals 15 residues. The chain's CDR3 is CAISEALGGTDTQYF. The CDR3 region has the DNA TGTGCCATCAGTGAGGCGCTCGGGGGTACAGATACGCAGTATTTT.

The CDR3 reads CASSLSRASYNSPLHF. CDR3 coding DNA: TGCGCCAGCAGCTTAAGCAGGGCATCCTATAATTCACCCCTCCACTTT. The chain carries TRBV5-1 and TRBJ1-6, with a weak D call TRBD1 (5 bases). Trimming removed 2 bases from V and 1 base from J, with 10 bases in between. CDR3 length: 16 amino acids. Germline CDR1 reads SGHRS; CDR2 reads YFSETQ.

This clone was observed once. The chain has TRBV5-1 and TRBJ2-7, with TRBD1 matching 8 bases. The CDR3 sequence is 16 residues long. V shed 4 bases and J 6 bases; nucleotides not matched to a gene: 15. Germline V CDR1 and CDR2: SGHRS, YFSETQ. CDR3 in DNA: TGCGCCAGCAGCCCACCTGGGCACAGGGGGGTTGGCGAGCAGTACTTC. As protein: CASSPPGHRGVGEQYF.

The DNA of the CDR3 is TGTGCCAGCAGCTTAGTGGGGGGACCAGAGACCCAGTACTTC. Translation gives CASSLVGGPETQYF. The gene calls are TRBV7-2 and TRBJ2-5, with D maybe TRBD2 (6 bases). This CDR3 spans 14 amino acids. The germline V gene has CDR1 SGHTA and CDR2 FQGNSA. With 1 base removed from V and 4 bases from J, the gap between germline ends came to 10 bases.

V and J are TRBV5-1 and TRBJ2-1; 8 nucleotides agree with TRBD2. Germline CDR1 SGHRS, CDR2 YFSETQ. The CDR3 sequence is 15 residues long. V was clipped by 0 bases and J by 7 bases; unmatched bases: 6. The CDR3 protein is CASSLVDGGANEQFF. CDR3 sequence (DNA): TGCGCCAGCAGCTTGGTGGACGGGGGGGCAAATGAGCAGTTCTTC.

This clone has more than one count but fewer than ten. CDR3 bases: TGTGCCATCAGTGCCAGGGGCTTGGAGACCCAGTACTTC. Amino acids: CAISARGLETQYF. The chain recombines TRBV10-3 with TRBJ2-5, with D tentatively TRBD1 (6 bases). Trimming shortened V by 4 bases and J by 5 bases, and 11 bases separated the two germline ends. Per the germline V gene, CDR1 is ENHRY and CDR2 is SYGVKD. The CDR3 is made up of 13 amino acids.

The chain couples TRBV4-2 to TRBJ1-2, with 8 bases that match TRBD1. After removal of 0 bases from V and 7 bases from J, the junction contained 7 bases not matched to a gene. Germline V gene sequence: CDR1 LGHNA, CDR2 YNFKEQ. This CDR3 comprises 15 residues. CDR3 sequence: CASSQDSQGARGYTF. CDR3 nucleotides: TGTGCCAGCAGCCAAGATTCCCAGGGGGCGCGTGGCTACACCTTC.

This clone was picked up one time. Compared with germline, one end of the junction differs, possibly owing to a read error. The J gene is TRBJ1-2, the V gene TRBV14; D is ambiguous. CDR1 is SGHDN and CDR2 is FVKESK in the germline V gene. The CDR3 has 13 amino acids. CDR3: CASTQRGNYGYTF. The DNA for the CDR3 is TGTGCCAGCACCCAACGAGGGAACTATGGCTACACCTTC.

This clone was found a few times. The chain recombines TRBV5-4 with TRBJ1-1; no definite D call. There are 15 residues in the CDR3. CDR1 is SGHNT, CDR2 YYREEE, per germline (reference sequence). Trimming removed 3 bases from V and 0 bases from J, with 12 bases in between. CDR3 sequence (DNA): TGTGCCAGCAGCTCCCCCCGGGTCTTGAACACTGAAGCTTTCTTT. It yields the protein CASSSPRVLNTEAFF.